The 6 T cell receptor beta chains in this list originate from one sample, sequenced in a study of blood T cell repertoires in COVID-19. Clones were read by immunoSEQ multiplex PCR, and TCRdb kept only the in-frame ones, dropping some. The data contain approximately 120,000 clones, roughly three quarters of them singletons. Sequenced sample: peripheral blood. These TCRs come from a man aged 40-49 years with active or convalescent COVID-19.

The rearrangement joins TRBV29-1 to TRBJ1-4; possible D gene TRBD1, 6 bases. From germline, CDR1 is SQVTM and CDR2 ANQGSEA. The ends were cut back, 6 bases at V and 8 bases at J, with 13 bases in the middle. The CDR3 extends over 12 amino acids. The CDR3 coding sequence is TGCAGCGTACGCCAACAGGGCGAAAAACTGTTTTTT. Translating gives CSVRQQGEKLFF.

The chain uses TRBV11-2 and TRBJ2-7; 8 bases fit TRBD2. The CDR3 runs 15 residues. The germline gives CDR1 SGHAT, CDR2 FQNNGV. V lost 5 bases to trimming and J lost 2 bases; unmatched junction nucleotides: 8. The CDR3 DNA follows: TGTGCCAGCAGCCCAATTAGCGGGAATGCCTACGAGCAGTACTTC. It yields the protein CASSPISGNAYEQYF. Filled out from reference TRBV11-2 and TRBJ2-7, the complete variable domain reads EAGVAQSPRYKIIEKRQSVAFWCNPISGHATLYWYQQILGQGPKLLIQFQNNGVVDDSQLPKDRFSAERLKGVDSTLKIQPAKLEDSAVYLCASSPISGNAYEQYFGPGTRLTVT.

The rearrangement links TRBV27 to TRBJ2-7, with TRBD2 matching over 11 bases. V shed 2 bases, J shed 3 bases, and the junction held 0 bases outside the gene matches. Germline CDR1 reads MNHEY; CDR2 reads SMNVEV (reference sequence). CDR3 size: 14 residues. Written as DNA, the CDR3 is TGTGCCAGCAGTTTAGGGACTAGCGGCTACGAGCAGTACTTC. This codes for CASSLGTSGYEQYF.

This clone was observed once. The V and J genes are TRBV6-2 or TRBV6-3 and TRBJ2-5; 8 bases map to TRBD1. V dropped 4 bases and J dropped 1; count of bases not matched to a gene: 17. The CDR3 loop spans 19 amino acids. CDR1 and CDR2 from the germline V gene are MNHEY and SVGEGT. The CDR3 DNA follows: TGTGCCAGCAGTTTCCTAAAGACAGGGGCGCACCCATTCCAAGAGACCCAGTACTTC. Its protein product is CASSFLKTGAHPFQETQYF.

J is TRBJ1-4 and V is TRBV6-5, with 8 positions matching TRBD1. CDR1 and CDR2 from the germline V gene are MNHEY and SVGAGI. The CDR3 is 14 residues long. V lost 6 bases to trimming and J lost 12 bases; unmatched junction nucleotides: 12. The CDR3 DNA follows: TGTGCCAGCAGCCTGGGACAGGTGGTCGGAGAACTGTTTTTT. Amino acid sequence: CASSLGQVVGELFF.

This clone was picked up many times. This specimen includes other DNA sequences encoding the same CDR3. This chain joins TRBV19 and TRBJ2-2, with unresolved D. The CDR3 has 13 amino acids. The V gene lost 3 bases and the J gene lost 2 bases, with 4 bases spanning the gap. Germline lookup yields CDR1 LNHDA and CDR2 SQIVND (reference sequence). CDR3 DNA: TGTGCCAGTAGTATTCTCAACACCGGGGAGCTGTTTTTT. It codes for CASSILNTGELFF.